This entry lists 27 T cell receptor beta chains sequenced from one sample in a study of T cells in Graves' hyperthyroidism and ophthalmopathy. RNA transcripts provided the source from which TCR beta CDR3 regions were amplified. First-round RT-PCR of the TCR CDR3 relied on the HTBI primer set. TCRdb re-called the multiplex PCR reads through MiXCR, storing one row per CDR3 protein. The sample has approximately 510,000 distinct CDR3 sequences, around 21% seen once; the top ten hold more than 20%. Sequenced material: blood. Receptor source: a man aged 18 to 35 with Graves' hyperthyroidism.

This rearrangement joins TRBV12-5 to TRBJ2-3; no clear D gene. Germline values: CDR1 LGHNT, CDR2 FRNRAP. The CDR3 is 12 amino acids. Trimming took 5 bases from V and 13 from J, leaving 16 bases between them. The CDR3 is CASGPHGDGEYF. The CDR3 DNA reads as TGTGCTAGTGGTCCACATGGGGATGGGGAGTATTTT.

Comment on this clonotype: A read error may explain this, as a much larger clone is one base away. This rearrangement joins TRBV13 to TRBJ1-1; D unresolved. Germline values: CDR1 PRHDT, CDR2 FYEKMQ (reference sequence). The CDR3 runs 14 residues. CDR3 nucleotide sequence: TGTGCCTGCAGCCCAGGACGGCCTTACACTGAAGCTTTCTTT. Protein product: CACSPGRPYTEAFF. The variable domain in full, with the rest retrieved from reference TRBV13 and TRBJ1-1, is AAGVIQSPRHLIKEKRETATLKCYPIPRHDTVYWYQQGPGQDPQFLISFYEKMQSDKGSIPDRFSAQQFSDYHSELNMSSLELGDSALYFCACSPGRPYTEAFFGQGTRLTVV.

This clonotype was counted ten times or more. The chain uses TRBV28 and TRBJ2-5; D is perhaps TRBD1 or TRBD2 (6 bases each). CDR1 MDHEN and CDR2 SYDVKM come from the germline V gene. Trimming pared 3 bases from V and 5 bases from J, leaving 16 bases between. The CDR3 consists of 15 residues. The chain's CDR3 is CASSFLLRGAETQYF. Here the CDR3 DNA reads TGTGCCAGCAGTTTCCTACTTAGGGGGGCGGAGACCCAGTACTTC.

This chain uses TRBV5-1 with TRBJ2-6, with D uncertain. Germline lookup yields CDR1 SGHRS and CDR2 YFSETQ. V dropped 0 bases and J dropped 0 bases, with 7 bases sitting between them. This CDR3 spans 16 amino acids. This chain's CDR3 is CASSLVVGSGANVLTF. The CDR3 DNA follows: TGCGCCAGCAGCTTGGTGGTAGGCTCTGGGGCCAACGTCCTGACTTTC.

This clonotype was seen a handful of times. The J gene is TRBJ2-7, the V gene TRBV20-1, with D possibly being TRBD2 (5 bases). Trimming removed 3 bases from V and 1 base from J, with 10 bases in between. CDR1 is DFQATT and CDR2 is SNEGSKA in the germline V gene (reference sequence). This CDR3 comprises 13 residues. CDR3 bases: TGCAGTGCTAGTCCCGGGGAATCCTACGAGCAGTACTTC. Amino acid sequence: CSASPGESYEQYF.

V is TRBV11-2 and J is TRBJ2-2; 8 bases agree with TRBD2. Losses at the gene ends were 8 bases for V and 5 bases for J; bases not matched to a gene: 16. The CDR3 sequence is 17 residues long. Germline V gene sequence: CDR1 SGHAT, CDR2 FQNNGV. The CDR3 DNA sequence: TGTGCCAGCTGCGGCCCGTGGGCGGGAGGTTGGACCGGGGAGCTGTTTTTT. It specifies CASCGPWAGGWTGELFF.

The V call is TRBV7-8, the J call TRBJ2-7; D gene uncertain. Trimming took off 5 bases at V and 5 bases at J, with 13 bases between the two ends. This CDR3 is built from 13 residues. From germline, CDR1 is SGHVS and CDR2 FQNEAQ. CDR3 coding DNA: TGTGCCAGCAGCCCCGGGTTGGAGAACGAGCAGTACTTC. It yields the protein CASSPGLENEQYF.

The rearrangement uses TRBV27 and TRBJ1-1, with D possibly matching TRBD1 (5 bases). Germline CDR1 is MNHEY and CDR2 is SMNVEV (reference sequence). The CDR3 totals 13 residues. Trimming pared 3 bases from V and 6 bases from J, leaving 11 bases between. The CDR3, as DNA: TGTGCCAGCAGTTTGGGGGGGAGGGCTGAAGCTTTCTTT. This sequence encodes CASSLGGRAEAFF.

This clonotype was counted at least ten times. CDR3 residues: CASSLGGVFYEQYF. DNA of the CDR3: TGTGCCAGCAGCTTGGGAGGGGTTTTCTACGAGCAGTACTTC. The rearrangement uses TRBV11-2 and TRBJ2-7, with 7 nucleotides matching TRBD2. In germline, CDR1 is SGHAT, CDR2 FQNNGV. CDR3 length: 14 amino acids. The V and J ends lost 3 bases and 3 bases, in that order; junction bases with no gene match: 5.

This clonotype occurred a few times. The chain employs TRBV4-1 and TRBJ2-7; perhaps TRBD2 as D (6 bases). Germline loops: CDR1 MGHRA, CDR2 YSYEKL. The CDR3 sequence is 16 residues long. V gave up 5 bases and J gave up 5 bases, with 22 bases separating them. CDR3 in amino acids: CASSSLGASGVNEQYF. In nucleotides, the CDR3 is TGCGCCAGCAGCTCCCTAGGGGCCTCGGGGGTCAACGAGCAGTACTTC.

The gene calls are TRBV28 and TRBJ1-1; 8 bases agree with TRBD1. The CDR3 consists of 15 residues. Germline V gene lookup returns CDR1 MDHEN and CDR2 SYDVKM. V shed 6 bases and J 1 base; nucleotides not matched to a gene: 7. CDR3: CASSAPGGANTEAFF. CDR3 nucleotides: TGTGCCAGCAGCGCTCCAGGGGGCGCGAACACTGAAGCTTTCTTT.

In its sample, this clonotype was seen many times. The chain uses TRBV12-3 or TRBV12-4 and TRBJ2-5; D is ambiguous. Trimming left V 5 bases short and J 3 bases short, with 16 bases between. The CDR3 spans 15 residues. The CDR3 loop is CASSLIPGPEETQYF. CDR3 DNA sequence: TGTGCCAGCAGTCTGATACCGGGTCCCGAAGAGACCCAGTACTTC.

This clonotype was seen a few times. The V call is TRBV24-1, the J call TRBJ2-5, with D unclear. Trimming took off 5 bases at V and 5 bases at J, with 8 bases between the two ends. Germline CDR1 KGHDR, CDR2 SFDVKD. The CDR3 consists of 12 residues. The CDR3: CATSGPRETQYF. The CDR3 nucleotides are TGTGCCACCAGTGGCCCGCGGGAGACCCAGTACTTC.

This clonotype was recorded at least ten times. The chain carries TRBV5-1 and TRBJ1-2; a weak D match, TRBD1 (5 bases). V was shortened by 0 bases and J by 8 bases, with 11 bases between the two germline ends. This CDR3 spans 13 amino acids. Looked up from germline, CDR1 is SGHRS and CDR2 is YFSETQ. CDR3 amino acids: CASSLDRSEGYTF. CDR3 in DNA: TGCGCCAGCAGCTTGGACAGGAGTGAAGGCTACACCTTC.

The CDR3, as DNA: TGTGCCAGCAGTGAACCCTGTCAGGGGGACTACGAGCAGTACTTC. Translating it yields CASSEPCQGDYEQYF. V gene TRBV25-1 combines with J gene TRBJ2-7, with 7 bases identical to TRBD1. Trimming cost V 2 bases and J 3 bases; bases outside gene matches: 7. CDR1 and CDR2 (germline): MGHDK, SYGVNS. The CDR3 has 15 amino acids.

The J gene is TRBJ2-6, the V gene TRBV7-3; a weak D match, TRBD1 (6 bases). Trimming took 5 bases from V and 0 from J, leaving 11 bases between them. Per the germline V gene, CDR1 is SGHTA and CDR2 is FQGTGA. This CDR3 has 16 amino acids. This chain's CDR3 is CASSPGTPSGANVLTF. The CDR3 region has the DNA TGTGCCAGCAGCCCTGGGACACCCTCTGGGGCCAACGTCCTGACTTTC. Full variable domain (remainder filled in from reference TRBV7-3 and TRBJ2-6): GAGVSQTPSNKVTEKGKYVELRCDPISGHTALYWYRQSLGQGPEFLIYFQGTGAADDSGLPNDRFFAVRPEGSVSTLKIQRTERGDSAVYLCASSPGTPSGANVLTFGAGSRLTVL.

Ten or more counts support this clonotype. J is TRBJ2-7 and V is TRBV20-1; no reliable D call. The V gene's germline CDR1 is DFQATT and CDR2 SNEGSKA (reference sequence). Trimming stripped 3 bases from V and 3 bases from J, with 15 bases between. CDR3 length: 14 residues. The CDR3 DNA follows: TGCAGTGCTAGTTCGTTGACCTCCGTCTACGAGCAGTACTTC. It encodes CSASSLTSVYEQYF.

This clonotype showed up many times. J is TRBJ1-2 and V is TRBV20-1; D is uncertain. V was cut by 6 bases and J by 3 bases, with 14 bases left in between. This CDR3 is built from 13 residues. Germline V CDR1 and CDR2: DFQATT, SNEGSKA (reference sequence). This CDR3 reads CSAKWREDYGYTF. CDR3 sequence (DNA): TGCAGTGCCAAGTGGCGGGAGGACTATGGCTACACCTTC.

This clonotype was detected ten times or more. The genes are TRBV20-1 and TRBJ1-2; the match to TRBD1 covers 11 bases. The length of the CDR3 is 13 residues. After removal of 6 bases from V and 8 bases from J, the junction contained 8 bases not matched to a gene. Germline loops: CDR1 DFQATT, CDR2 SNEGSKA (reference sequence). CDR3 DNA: TGCAGTGCCTGGGGACAGGGGGAGTGGGGCTACACCTTC. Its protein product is CSAWGQGEWGYTF.

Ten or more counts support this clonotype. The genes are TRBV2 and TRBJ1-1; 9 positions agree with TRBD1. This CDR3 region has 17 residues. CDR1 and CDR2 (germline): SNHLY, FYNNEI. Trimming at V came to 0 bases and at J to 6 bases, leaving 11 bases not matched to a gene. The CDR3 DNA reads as TGTGCCAGCAGTGAAGCGCTAGGACAGGGGAAATTTCCTGAAGCTTTCTTT. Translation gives CASSEALGQGKFPEAFF. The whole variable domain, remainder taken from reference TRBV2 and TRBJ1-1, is EPEVTQTPSHQVTQMGQEVILRCVPISNHLYFYWYRQILGQKVEFLVSFYNNEISEKSEIFDDQFSVERPDGSNFTLKIRSTKLEDSAMYFCASSEALGQGKFPEAFFGQGTRLTVV.

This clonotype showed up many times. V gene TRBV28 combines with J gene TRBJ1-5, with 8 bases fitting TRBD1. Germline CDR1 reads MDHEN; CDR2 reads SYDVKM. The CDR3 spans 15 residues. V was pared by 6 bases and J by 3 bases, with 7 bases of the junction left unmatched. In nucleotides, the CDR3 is TGTGCCAGCAGCTCTGGACAGGGAAACAATCAGCCCCAGCATTTT. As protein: CASSSGQGNNQPQHF.

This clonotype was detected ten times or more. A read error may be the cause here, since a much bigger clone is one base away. CDR3 sequence reads: CASSYSGGDTGELLF. CDR3 bases: TGTGCCAGCAGTTACTCAGGGGGCGACACCGGGGAGCTGCTTTTT. The rearrangement uses TRBV6-2 or TRBV6-3 and TRBJ2-2, with 7 bases identical to TRBD1. Germline lookup yields CDR1 MNHEY and CDR2 SVGEGT. The CDR3 length is 15 residues.

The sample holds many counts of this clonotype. CDR3 sequence: CASSLQGWTTEAFF. CDR3 nucleotide sequence: TGTGCCAGCAGTCTACAGGGGTGGACCACTGAAGCTTTCTTT. This chain connects TRBV12-3 or TRBV12-4 to TRBJ1-1, with 7 bases fitting TRBD1. The CDR3 is made up of 14 amino acids. The trim removed 5 bases at V and 4 bases at J, leaving 7 bases unmatched.

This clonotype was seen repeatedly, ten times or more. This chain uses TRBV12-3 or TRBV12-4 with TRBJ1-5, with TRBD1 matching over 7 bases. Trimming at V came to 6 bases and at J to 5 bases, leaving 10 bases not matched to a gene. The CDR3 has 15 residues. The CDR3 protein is CASSPLPRGHQPQHF. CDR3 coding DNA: TGTGCCAGCAGCCCTCTTCCAAGGGGGCATCAGCCCCAGCATTTT.

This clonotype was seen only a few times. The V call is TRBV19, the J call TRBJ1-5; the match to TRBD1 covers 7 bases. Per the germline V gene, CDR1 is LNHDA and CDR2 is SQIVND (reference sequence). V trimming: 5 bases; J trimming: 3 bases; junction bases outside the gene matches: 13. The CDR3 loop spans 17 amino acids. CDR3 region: CASSAHPRTGLNQPQHF. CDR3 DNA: TGTGCCAGTAGTGCTCACCCAAGGACAGGCCTCAATCAGCCCCAGCATTTT.

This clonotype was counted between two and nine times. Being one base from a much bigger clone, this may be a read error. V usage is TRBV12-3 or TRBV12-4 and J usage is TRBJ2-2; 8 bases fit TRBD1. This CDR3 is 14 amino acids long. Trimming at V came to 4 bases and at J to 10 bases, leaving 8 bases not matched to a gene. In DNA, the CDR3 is TGTGCCAGCAGTTCGACAGGGGTAGCCGAGGAGCTGTTTTTT. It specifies CASSSTGVAEELFF.

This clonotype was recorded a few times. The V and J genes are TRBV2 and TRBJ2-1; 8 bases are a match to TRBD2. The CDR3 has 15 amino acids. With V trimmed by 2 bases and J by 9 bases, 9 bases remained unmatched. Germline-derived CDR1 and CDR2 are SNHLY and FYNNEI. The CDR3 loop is CASSEMSGRRGEQFF. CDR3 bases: TGTGCCAGCAGTGAAATGAGCGGGAGAAGGGGTGAGCAGTTCTTC.